This T cell receptor (beta chain) was profiled in a study of breast tumors, draining lymph nodes, adjacent tissues. Findings and caveats of the study: The data were judged consistent with most tumor T cells coming from lymph node and expanding in tumor. Compared with lymph nodes, tumors were less diverse; compared with nontumor tissue, more. Luminal-like breast cancer showed significantly greater tumor-nontumor repertoire similarity than basal-like breast cancer did.

This clonotype was detected ten times or more. Its specificity is unknown. Axillary draining lymph nodes of breast cancer patients supplied the node samples. Per germline, CDR1 SSHAT and CDR2 FNYEAQ (reference sequence). V was shortened by 1 base and J by 9 bases, with 13 bases between the two germline ends. This CDR3 region has 14 residues. Using its own MiXCR run on the multiplex PCR reads, TCRdb lists one record per CDR3 protein. The table lists approximately 100,000 distinct CDR3 sequences, about 20% of them singletons. The chain combines TRBV7-7 with TRBJ2-1; possible D gene TRBD2, 6 bases. Sequencing input: axillary lymph node tissue. The receptor was isolated from a female donor with breast cancer. Some clones in this sample may be carry-over from other donors' samples. This CDR3 reads CASSLGRGASEQFF. CDR3 DNA: TGTGCCAGCAGCTTAGGGCGCGGGGCTAGTGAGCAGTTCTTC.